This T cell receptor beta chain emerged from a study of radiotherapy plus CTLA-4 blockade in lung cancer. In this sample, this clone turned up once. TCRdb keeps only in-frame clones here, not all; method: immunoSEQ multiplex PCR. The sample includes roughly 40,000 clones, roughly 73% of them seen just once. The germline V gene has CDR1 SGHTA and CDR2 FQGNSA. The CDR3 contains 16 residues. The ends were cut back, 6 bases at V and 1 base at J, with 18 bases in the middle. This chain connects TRBV7-2 to TRBJ1-2, with D tentatively TRBD1 (6 bases). The TCR sequence derives from a human donor with non-small cell lung cancer that progressed on radiotherapy plus ipilimumab. Material: peripheral blood, obtained from a patient treated with radiotherapy plus ipilimumab. The CDR3 coding sequence is TGTGCCAGCAGATCCCCCGGACAGCCTCGTAACTATGGCTACACCTTC. Translating it yields CASRSPGQPRNYGYTF.